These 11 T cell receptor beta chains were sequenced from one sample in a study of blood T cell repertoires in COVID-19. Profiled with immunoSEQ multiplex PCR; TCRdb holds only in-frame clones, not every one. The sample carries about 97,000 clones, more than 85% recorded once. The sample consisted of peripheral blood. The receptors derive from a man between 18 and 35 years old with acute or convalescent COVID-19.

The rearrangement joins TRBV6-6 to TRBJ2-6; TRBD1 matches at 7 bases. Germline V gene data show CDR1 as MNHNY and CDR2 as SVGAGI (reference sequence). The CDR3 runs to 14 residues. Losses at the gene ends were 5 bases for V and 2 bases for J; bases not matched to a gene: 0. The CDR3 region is CASSQGAGANVLTF. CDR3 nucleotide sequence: TGTGCCAGCAGTCAGGGGGCTGGGGCCAACGTCCTGACTTTC.

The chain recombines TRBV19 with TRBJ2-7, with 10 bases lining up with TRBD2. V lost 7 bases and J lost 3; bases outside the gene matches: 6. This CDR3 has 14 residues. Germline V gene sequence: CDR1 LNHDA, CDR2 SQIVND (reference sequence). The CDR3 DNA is TGTGCCAGTACCCCGGGACTAGCGTTCTACGAGCAGTACTTC. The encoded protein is CASTPGLAFYEQYF.

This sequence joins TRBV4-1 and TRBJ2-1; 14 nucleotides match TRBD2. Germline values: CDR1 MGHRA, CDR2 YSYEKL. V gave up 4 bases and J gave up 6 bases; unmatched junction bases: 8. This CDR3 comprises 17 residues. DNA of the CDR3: TGCGCCAGCAGCCCGGGGACTAGCGGGAGACGGGGCAATGAGCAGTTCTTC. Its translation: CASSPGTSGRRGNEQFF.

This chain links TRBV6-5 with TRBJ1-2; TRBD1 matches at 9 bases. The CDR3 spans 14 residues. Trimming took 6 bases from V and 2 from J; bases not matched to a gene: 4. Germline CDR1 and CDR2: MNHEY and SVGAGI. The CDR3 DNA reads TGTGCCAGCAGGGGAGACAGGGGGAACTATGGCTACACCTTC. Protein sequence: CASRGDRGNYGYTF.

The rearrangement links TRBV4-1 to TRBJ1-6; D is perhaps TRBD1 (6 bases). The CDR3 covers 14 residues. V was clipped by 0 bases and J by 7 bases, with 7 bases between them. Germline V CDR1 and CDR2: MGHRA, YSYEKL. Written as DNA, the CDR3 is TGCGCCAGCAGCCAAGAAACAGGGAATTCACCCCTCCACTTT. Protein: CASSQETGNSPLHF.

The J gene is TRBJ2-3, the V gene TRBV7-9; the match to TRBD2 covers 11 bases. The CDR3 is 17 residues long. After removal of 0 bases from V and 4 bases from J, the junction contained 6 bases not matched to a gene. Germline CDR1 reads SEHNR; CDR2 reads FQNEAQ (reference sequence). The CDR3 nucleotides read TGTGCCAGCAGCTTAGCATCGGGACTAGCGGTATCAGATACGCAGTATTTT. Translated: CASSLASGLAVSDTQYF.

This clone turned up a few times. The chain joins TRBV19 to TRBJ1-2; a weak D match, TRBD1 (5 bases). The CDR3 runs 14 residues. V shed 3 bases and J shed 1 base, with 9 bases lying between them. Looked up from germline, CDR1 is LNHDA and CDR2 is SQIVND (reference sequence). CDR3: CASSMWGSNYGYTF. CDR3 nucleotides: TGTGCCAGTAGTATGTGGGGCAGTAACTATGGCTACACCTTC.

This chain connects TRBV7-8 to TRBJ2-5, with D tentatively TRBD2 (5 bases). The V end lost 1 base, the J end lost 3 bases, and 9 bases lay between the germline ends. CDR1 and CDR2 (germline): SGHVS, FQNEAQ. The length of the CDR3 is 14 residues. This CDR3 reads CASSLELEEETQYF. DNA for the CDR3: TGTGCCAGCAGCTTAGAACTAGAGGAAGAGACCCAGTACTTC.

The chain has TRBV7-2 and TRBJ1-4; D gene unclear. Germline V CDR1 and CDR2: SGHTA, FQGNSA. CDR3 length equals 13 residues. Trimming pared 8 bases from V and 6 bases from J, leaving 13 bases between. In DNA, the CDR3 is TGTGCCAGCCGTACAGACGGATATGAAAAACTGTTTTTT. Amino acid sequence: CASRTDGYEKLFF.

In nucleotides, the CDR3 is TGTGCCAGCTCAACGGGTAAGATCTCCTACGAGCAGTACTTC. Its protein is CASSTGKISYEQYF. The V call is TRBV18, the J call TRBJ2-7; D not certain. V was clipped by 5 bases and J by 0 bases, with 11 bases between them. The CDR3 totals 14 residues. CDR1 and CDR2 from the germline V gene are KGHSH and LQKENI.

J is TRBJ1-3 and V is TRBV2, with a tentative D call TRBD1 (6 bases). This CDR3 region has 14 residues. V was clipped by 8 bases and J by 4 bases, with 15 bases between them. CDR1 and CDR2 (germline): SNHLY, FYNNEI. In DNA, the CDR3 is TGTGCCAGCTCCCGTCAGGGGTCGGGAAACACCATATATTTT. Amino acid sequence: CASSRQGSGNTIYF.